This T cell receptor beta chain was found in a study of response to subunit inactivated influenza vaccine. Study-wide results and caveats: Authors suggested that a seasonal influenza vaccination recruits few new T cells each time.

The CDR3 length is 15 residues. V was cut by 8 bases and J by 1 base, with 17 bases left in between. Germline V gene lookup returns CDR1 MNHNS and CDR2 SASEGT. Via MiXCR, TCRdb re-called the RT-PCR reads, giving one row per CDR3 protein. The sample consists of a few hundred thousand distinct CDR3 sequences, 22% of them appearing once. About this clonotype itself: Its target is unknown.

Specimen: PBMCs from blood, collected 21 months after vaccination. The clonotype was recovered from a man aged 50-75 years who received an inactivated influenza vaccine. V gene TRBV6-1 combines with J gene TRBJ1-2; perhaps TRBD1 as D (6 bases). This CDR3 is CASLPSGGLNYGYTF. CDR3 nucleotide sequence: TGTGCCAGCCTCCCTTCGGGGGGGCTTAACTATGGCTACACCTTC.